This entry lists 24 T cell receptor beta chains sequenced from one sample in a study of blood T cell repertoires in COVID-19. Profiling relied on immunoSEQ multiplex PCR, and the TCRdb table lists in-frame clones only, not all of them. The sample has roughly 57,000 clones; roughly 90% are singletons. The sequencing input was peripheral blood. Receptors originate from a man aged 80 or over with acute or convalescent COVID-19.

The chain is built from TRBV30 and TRBJ1-5; 9 nucleotides agree with TRBD1. J gave up 5 bases and V 2 bases, and 1 base lay outside the gene matches. Germline-derived CDR1 and CDR2 are GTSNPN and SVGIG (reference sequence). The length of the CDR3 is 13 residues. CDR3 sequence: CAWSRQGDQPQHF. The CDR3 bases are TGTGCCTGGAGTCGACAGGGGGATCAGCCCCAGCATTTT.

The chain couples TRBV7-3 to TRBJ2-5; 10 bases line up with TRBD2. This CDR3 is 14 amino acids long. J was trimmed by 2 bases and V by 6 bases; bases with no gene match: 3. Germline CDR1 SGHTA, CDR2 FQGTGA. The CDR3 sequence is CASSPAGGQETQYF. The DNA for the CDR3 is TGTGCCAGCAGTCCAGCGGGGGGGCAAGAGACCCAGTACTTC.

V is TRBV29-1 and J is TRBJ2-7; D uncertain. CDR1 is SQVTM and CDR2 is ANQGSEA in the germline V gene. Trimming took 5 bases from V and 5 from J, leaving 10 bases between them. The length of the CDR3 is 11 residues. CDR3 sequence: CSVYAVNEQYF. CDR3 DNA sequence: TGCAGCGTTTATGCAGTCAACGAGCAGTACTTC.

The chain is built from TRBV28 and TRBJ2-1, with 10 bases identical to TRBD2. Germline V lookup: CDR1 MDHEN, CDR2 SYDVKM. V shed 3 bases, J shed 4 bases, and the junction held 6 bases outside the gene matches. The CDR3 consists of 16 residues. CDR3 protein: CASSFPASGGYNEQFF. CDR3 in DNA: TGTGCCAGCAGTTTCCCCGCTAGCGGGGGTTACAATGAGCAGTTCTTC.

This clone has only one observation. The J gene is TRBJ1-1, the V gene TRBV2, with 7 bases identical to TRBD1. In germline, CDR1 is SNHLY, CDR2 FYNNEI. V dropped 7 bases and J dropped 6; count of bases not matched to a gene: 14. The CDR3 runs to 15 residues. Here the CDR3 DNA reads TGTGCCAGCACCGAAGGACAGGTGGGGTACTCTGAAGCTTTCTTT. This codes for CASTEGQVGYSEAFF.

This clone came up once. V usage is TRBV14 and J usage is TRBJ1-3; D perhaps matches TRBD1 (6 bases). CDR1 is SGHDN, CDR2 FVKESK, per germline. V was trimmed by 1 base and J by 2 bases, leaving 15 bases between them. The CDR3 length is 17 residues. CDR3 sequence reads: CASSQGHLDRPGNTIYF. The CDR3 bases are TGTGCCAGCAGCCAAGGACACCTGGACAGACCTGGAAACACCATATATTTT.

The rearrangement links TRBV4-2 to TRBJ2-3, with 10 bases lining up with TRBD2. Germline CDR1 and CDR2: LGHNA and YNFKEQ. The CDR3 has 17 amino acids. V lost 3 bases to trimming and J lost 4 bases; unmatched junction nucleotides: 10. The CDR3 DNA follows: TGTGCCAGCAGCCACGATAAAGCGGGGGGGCTCGCAGATACGCAGTATTTT. Translation: CASSHDKAGGLADTQYF.

The chain is built from TRBV5-4 and TRBJ2-1, with 7 bases aligning to TRBD2. V was pared by 4 bases and J by 2 bases, with 6 bases of the junction left unmatched. CDR1 is SGHNT and CDR2 is YYREEE in the germline V gene (reference sequence). The CDR3 is 15 residues long. The CDR3 bases are TGTGCCAGCAGCAAAGCTAGCGGAGCCTACAATGAGCAGTTCTTC. It encodes CASSKASGAYNEQFF.

This clone has more than one count but fewer than ten. The chain carries TRBV14 and TRBJ2-2, with D uncertain. Germline V lookup: CDR1 SGHDN, CDR2 FVKESK. The length of the CDR3 is 13 residues. Trimming cost V 8 bases and J 2 bases, with 9 bases left between them. The CDR3 region is CASRSHNTGELFF. The CDR3 nucleotides are TGTGCCAGCCGTAGTCATAACACCGGGGAGCTGTTTTTT.

The chain has TRBV7-2 and TRBJ1-1; no firm D call. Trimming stripped 5 bases from V and 4 bases from J, with 14 bases between. The CDR3 contains 14 residues. Germline assignment: CDR1 SGHTA and CDR2 FQGNSA. CDR3 region: CASSEGLETTEAFF. DNA for the CDR3: TGTGCCAGCAGCGAGGGTCTAGAGACCACTGAAGCTTTCTTT.

V gene TRBV19 combines with J gene TRBJ1-1, with a weak D call TRBD1 (6 bases). Deletions cut 0 bases from V and 5 bases from J, with 13 bases between. The CDR3 spans 15 residues. Germline CDR1 and CDR2: LNHDA and SQIVND (reference sequence). The DNA of the CDR3 is TGTGCCAGTAGTATAGATCTATCCAGGGGAACTGAAGCTTTCTTT. Amino acid sequence: CASSIDLSRGTEAFF.

The V call is TRBV19, the J call TRBJ2-3, with 10 bases that match TRBD2. Unmatched junction bases numbered 11, after V lost 4 bases and J lost 7 bases. This CDR3 region has 16 residues. Germline V CDR1 and CDR2: LNHDA, SQIVND (reference sequence). The chain's CDR3 is CASSTGSGGAPYTQYF. DNA for the CDR3: TGTGCCAGTAGTACCGGCAGCGGGGGGGCCCCGTATACGCAGTATTTT.

The CDR3 region is CASSLATSGVTDTQYF. CDR3 coding DNA: TGCGCCAGCAGCTTGGCGACTAGCGGGGTGACAGATACGCAGTATTTT. V and J are TRBV5-1 and TRBJ2-3; 11 nucleotides line up with TRBD2. V dropped 0 bases and J dropped 3; count of bases not matched to a gene: 3. The CDR3 consists of 16 residues. CDR1 and CDR2 (germline): SGHRS, YFSETQ.

The chain is built from TRBV28 and TRBJ2-7, with 9 bases matching TRBD1. CDR1 MDHEN and CDR2 SYDVKM come from the germline V gene. The CDR3 consists of 18 residues. With V trimmed by 3 bases and J by 6 bases, 18 bases remained unmatched. CDR3 sequence (DNA): TGTGCCAGCAGTTTTATGCCCCTGGGACAGGGCTATGGGGGCGAGCAGTACTTC. Amino acid sequence: CASSFMPLGQGYGGEQYF.

The CDR3 DNA reads TGCGCCAGCAGCTTGGAGGGCAGGGAGAACACTGAAGCTTTCTTT. Translating it yields CASSLEGRENTEAFF. The rearrangement links TRBV5-1 to TRBJ1-1, with a tentative D call TRBD1 (5 bases). This CDR3 spans 15 amino acids. Germline V CDR1 and CDR2: SGHRS, YFSETQ. V was cut by 0 bases and J by 1 base, with 10 bases left in between.

The chain combines TRBV19 with TRBJ2-5; 8 bases map to TRBD1. There are 15 residues in the CDR3. V trimming: 6 bases; J trimming: 4 bases; junction bases outside the gene matches: 10. The germline V gene has CDR1 LNHDA and CDR2 SQIVND (reference sequence). The CDR3 nucleotides are TGTGCCAGTAGGAGGACAGGGTCAAGGGGAGAGACCCAGTACTTC. As protein: CASRRTGSRGETQYF.

The chain carries TRBV11-1 and TRBJ2-2, with a weak D call TRBD1 (6 bases). Between the trimmed V and J ends, which lost 5 bases and 2 bases, there was a span of 9 bases. The germline V gene has CDR1 SGHAT and CDR2 FQDESV (reference sequence). The CDR3 is 14 residues long. The DNA of the CDR3 is TGTGCCAGCAGCGTGGACAGTAACACCGGGGAGCTGTTTTTT. It specifies CASSVDSNTGELFF.

The CDR3 region has the DNA TGTGCCAGCAGCCTCTGGGGGGGGCTCAGCACAGATACGCAGTATTTT. Translating gives CASSLWGGLSTDTQYF. The chain combines TRBV7-8 with TRBJ2-3, with D perhaps matching TRBD2 (7 bases). V lost 5 bases and J 0 bases, leaving 15 bases between the germline ends. Germline-derived CDR1 and CDR2 are SGHVS and FQNEAQ. CDR3 length equals 16 residues.

The chain couples TRBV5-1 to TRBJ1-1, with TRBD1 as a possible D gene (6 bases). Trimming left V 4 bases short and J 8 bases short, with 12 bases between. This CDR3 spans 12 amino acids. Germline V lookup: CDR1 SGHRS, CDR2 YFSETQ. The CDR3 DNA is TGCGCCAGCAGCCCCGGGACACCCGAAGCTTTCTTT. Amino acid sequence: CASSPGTPEAFF.

V usage is TRBV12-3 or TRBV12-4 and J usage is TRBJ1-1; TRBD1 might be the D (5 bases). Trimming stripped 6 bases from V and 4 bases from J, with 12 bases between. The CDR3 runs 13 residues. CDR3 sequence (DNA): TGTGCCAGCAGCCCGGGGGGGTTCACTGAAGCTTTCTTT. Translation gives CASSPGGFTEAFF.

The chain employs TRBV7-6 and TRBJ2-7, with a tentative D call TRBD1 (6 bases). This CDR3 comprises 16 residues. Trimming pared 0 bases from V and 3 bases from J, leaving 15 bases between. Germline lookup yields CDR1 SGHVS and CDR2 FNYEAQ. CDR3 nucleotide sequence: TGTGCCAGCAGCTTAGCGTCTGCGAGGGACATCTACGAGCAGTACTTC. It yields the protein CASSLASARDIYEQYF.

V and J are TRBV28 and TRBJ2-6, with D possibly matching TRBD1 (6 bases). Germline loops: CDR1 MDHEN, CDR2 SYDVKM. The CDR3 totals 18 residues. The V end was cut by 7 bases, the J end by 0 bases, with 19 bases between. For the CDR3, the DNA is TGTGCCAGCACCGACCTCGGGACGGGACACTCTGGGGCCAACGTCCTGACTTTC. It specifies CASTDLGTGHSGANVLTF.

V and J are TRBV29-1 and TRBJ2-3; weak D call: TRBD2 (5 bases). Trimming cost V 5 bases and J 3 bases, with 15 bases left between them. The CDR3 length is 14 residues. The germline gives CDR1 SQVTM, CDR2 ANQGSEA. CDR3: CSVTGSSGTDTQYF. The CDR3 nucleotides are TGCAGCGTTACGGGATCCTCGGGGACAGATACGCAGTATTTT.

The chain carries TRBV6-1 and TRBJ1-4, with 8 nucleotides matching TRBD1. The CDR3 totals 15 residues. Germline V gene data show CDR1 as MNHNS and CDR2 as SASEGT. V shed 3 bases, J shed 8 bases, and the junction held 8 bases outside the gene matches. The DNA for the CDR3 is TGTGCCAGCAGTGAGACAGGGGCGCGATACGAAAAACTGTTTTTT. Protein sequence: CASSETGARYEKLFF.